Listed below are T cell receptor beta chains from one sample, sequenced in a study of T-cell reconstitution after alpha-beta-depleted transplantation in children. MiXCR, run by TCRdb on the PCR reads, gives a single entry per CDR3 protein. The sample lists about 250,000 distinct CDR3 sequences; 20% to 30% were seen once. This material consisted of PBMCs, mostly from graft donor cells, taken 360 days after TCRalphabeta/CD19-depleted stem cell transplant. These receptors all stem from a female patient between 2 and 15 years old who had a stem cell transplant for congenital amegakaryocytic thrombocytopenia, so the T cells may come from the graft donor. Both conserved end residues are part of each CDR3. D genes are given only for firm matches. Only part of the rows carry a size: once, few, many, or a class if the clone is expanded.

J gene: TRBJ2-6; CDR3 length: 15; D gene: TRBD1; V gene: TRBV7-8; clone size: few; CDR3 DNA: TGTGCCAGCAGCTCACAGGGGGCTGGGGCCAACGTCCTGACTTTC; CDR3 protein: CASSSQGAGANVLTF
J gene: TRBJ2-7; CDR3 length: 15; D gene: -; V gene: TRBV18; clone size: -; CDR3 DNA: TGTGCCAGCTCACCAGCAGCTGGGTCTGACTACGAGCAGTACTTC; CDR3 protein: CASSPAAGSDYEQYF
J gene: TRBJ2-3; CDR3 length: 15; D gene: TRBD1; V gene: TRBV4-1; clone size: -; CDR3 DNA: TGCGCCAGCGCGGCGTGGGACAGGGATTTAGATACGCAGTATTTT; CDR3 protein: CASAAWDRDLDTQYF
J gene: TRBJ2-3; CDR3 length: 14; D gene: -; V gene: TRBV4-3; clone size: few; CDR3 DNA: TGCGCCAGCAGCCAAGGTTATAGTAGAGATACGCAGTATTTT; CDR3 protein: CASSQGYSRDTQYF
J gene: TRBJ2-1; CDR3 length: 15; D gene: -; V gene: TRBV29-1; clone size: many; CDR3 DNA: TGCAGCGCTGACCGCGGAAGGGGAGGCTATAATGAGCAGTTCTTC; CDR3 protein: CSADRGRGGYNEQFF
J gene: TRBJ2-1; CDR3 length: 16; D gene: -; V gene: TRBV4-1; clone size: -; CDR3 DNA: TGCGCCAGCAGCCAAGACAGGGAGGCCCCCTACAATGAGCAGTTCTTC; CDR3 protein: CASSQDREAPYNEQFF
J gene: TRBJ2-7; CDR3 length: 13; D gene: -; V gene: TRBV25-1; clone size: few; CDR3 DNA: TGTGCCAGCAGTGAAGGGTATTTGGACGAGCAGTACTTC; CDR3 protein: CASSEGYLDEQYF
J gene: TRBJ2-3; CDR3 length: 11; D gene: -; V gene: TRBV7-9; clone size: few; CDR3 DNA: TGTGCCAGCAGCGAGCTAGATACGCAGTATTTT; CDR3 protein: CASSELDTQYF
J gene: TRBJ2-3; CDR3 length: 16; D gene: -; V gene: TRBV7-9; clone size: -; CDR3 DNA: TGTGCCAGCAGCTTAGCTCTACGGGAGCGGGCAGATACGCAGTATTTT; CDR3 protein: CASSLALRERADTQYF
J gene: TRBJ1-1; CDR3 length: 13; D gene: -; V gene: TRBV2; clone size: -; CDR3 DNA: TGTGCCAGCACGACGGCGATGAACACTGAAGCTTTCTTT; CDR3 protein: CASTTAMNTEAFF
J gene: TRBJ2-3; CDR3 length: 13; D gene: -; V gene: TRBV29-1; clone size: few; CDR3 DNA: TGCAGCGTTGAAGATCCCCAAGGCGATACGCAGTATTTT; CDR3 protein: CSVEDPQGDTQYF
J gene: TRBJ1-2; CDR3 length: 15; D gene: TRBD1; V gene: TRBV20-1; clone size: -; CDR3 DNA: TGCAGTGCTAGACCGGGACAGGAAATTAACTATGGCTACACCTTC; CDR3 protein: CSARPGQEINYGYTF
J gene: TRBJ1-4; CDR3 length: 13; D gene: -; V gene: TRBV7-9; clone size: -; CDR3 DNA: TGTGCCAGCAGCCCGGACACTTATGAAAAACTGTTTTTT; CDR3 protein: CASSPDTYEKLFF
J gene: TRBJ2-5; CDR3 length: 14; D gene: -; V gene: TRBV28; clone size: -; CDR3 DNA: TGTGCCAGCATCCCCGGGCCCTGGTCCGAGACCCAGTACTTC; CDR3 protein: CASIPGPWSETQYF
J gene: TRBJ2-1; CDR3 length: 12; D gene: -; V gene: TRBV14; clone size: -; CDR3 DNA: TGTGCCAGCAGCCAAGATTCGGGACCGCAGTTCTTC; CDR3 protein: CASSQDSGPQFF
J gene: TRBJ1-6; CDR3 length: 15; D gene: TRBD1; V gene: TRBV20-1; clone size: many; CDR3 DNA: TGCAGTGCTACAAGCTTAGACAGGGTCGACTCACCCCTCCACTTT; CDR3 protein: CSATSLDRVDSPLHF
J gene: TRBJ2-3; CDR3 length: 17; D gene: TRBD2; V gene: TRBV7-9; clone size: few; CDR3 DNA: TGTGCCAGCAGTCGAGCGGGACTAGCGGGAGTGGTAGATACGCAGTATTTT; CDR3 protein: CASSRAGLAGVVDTQYF
J gene: TRBJ2-3; CDR3 length: 15; D gene: -; V gene: TRBV20-1; clone size: -; CDR3 DNA: TGCAGTGCCGAAGCCGGCGGGGGCAAACCAGATACGCAGTATTTT; CDR3 protein: CSAEAGGGKPDTQYF
J gene: TRBJ2-7; CDR3 length: 12; D gene: -; V gene: TRBV20-1; clone size: few; CDR3 DNA: TGCAGTGTTGGGGTGGCACCATACGAGCAGTACTTC; CDR3 protein: CSVGVAPYEQYF
J gene: TRBJ2-5; CDR3 length: 15; D gene: -; V gene: TRBV2; clone size: few; CDR3 DNA: TGTGCCAGCAGTGAATCCCGGGGCTCCCAAGAGACCCAGTACTTC; CDR3 protein: CASSESRGSQETQYF
J gene: TRBJ2-5; CDR3 length: 16; D gene: -; V gene: TRBV5-6; clone size: -; CDR3 DNA: TGTGCCAGCAGCTTGGTTTGGGACAAGGTACAAGAGACCCAGTACTTC; CDR3 protein: CASSLVWDKVQETQYF
J gene: TRBJ2-1; CDR3 length: 15; D gene: -; V gene: TRBV21-1; clone size: -; CDR3 DNA: TGTGCCAGCAGCATTGCGGGTCTGTCCTACAATGAGCAGTTCTTC; CDR3 protein: CASSIAGLSYNEQFF
J gene: TRBJ2-3; CDR3 length: 16; D gene: TRBD2; V gene: TRBV7-2; clone size: -; CDR3 DNA: TGTGCCAGCAGCTTAGAGGCGGGAGTTAGGGCAGATACGCAGTATTTT; CDR3 protein: CASSLEAGVRADTQYF
J gene: TRBJ1-5; CDR3 length: 14; D gene: TRBD1; V gene: TRBV3-1; clone size: -; CDR3 DNA: TGTGCCAGCAGCCTGACAGGGTTCAATCAGCCCCAGCATTTT; CDR3 protein: CASSLTGFNQPQHF